A selection of T cell receptor beta chains follows, all from one sample in a study of shared clonotypes between healthy human individuals. Libraries were prepared by immunoSEQ multiplex PCR; TCRdb keeps only in-frame clonotypes and omits some of them. The table has 2 million to 2.5 million clones, approximately 94% seen once. Sequencing was carried out using naive CD4+ T cells sorted from blood. All receptors come from a man aged 18 to 30 in good health. The CDR3 runs from the conserved cysteine through the conserved F or W. A D gene is named only where the DNA matches it firmly. Not all rows give a size; the values are once, few, many and, for expanded clones, a class.

clone size: NA
D gene: NA
V gene: TRBV25-1
J gene: TRBJ2-5
CDR3 DNA: TGTGCCAGCAGTGTTTCGTCGGGGAGGAAAGAGACCCAGTACTTC
CDR3 protein: CASSVSSGRKETQYF

clone size: NA
D gene: NA
V gene: TRBV7-2
J gene: TRBJ2-1
CDR3 DNA: TGTGCCAGCAGCCGTTGGGGAGATCCGGGGACTTGGGGCAATGAGCAGTTCTTC
CDR3 protein: CASSRWGDPGTWGNEQFF

clone size: NA
D gene: NA
V gene: TRBV2
J gene: TRBJ2-7
CDR3 DNA: TGTGCCAGCAGTGAAGAGGCGGACAGCCGCGAGCAGTACTTC
CDR3 protein: CASSEEADSREQYF

clone size: NA
D gene: NA
V gene: TRBV4-1
J gene: TRBJ2-7
CDR3 DNA: TGCGCCAGCAGCCAAGATCAAGGACAGCCCTACGAGCAGTACTTC
CDR3 protein: CASSQDQGQPYEQYF

clone size: NA
D gene: NA
V gene: TRBV10-3
J gene: TRBJ1-3
CDR3 DNA: TGTGCCATTGATTCTGGCGGGTCCGGAAACACCATATATTTT
CDR3 protein: CAIDSGGSGNTIYF

clone size: NA
D gene: TRBD1
V gene: TRBV5-1
J gene: TRBJ2-7
CDR3 DNA: TGCGCCAGCAGCTTAACAGGGGGTACCTACGAGCAGTACTTC
CDR3 protein: CASSLTGGTYEQYF

clone size: NA
D gene: TRBD1
V gene: TRBV14
J gene: TRBJ2-7
CDR3 DNA: TGTGCCAGCAGCCAAGACACAGGGGTTACCTACGAGCAGTACTTC
CDR3 protein: CASSQDTGVTYEQYF

clone size: once
D gene: NA
V gene: TRBV5-6
J gene: TRBJ1-3
CDR3 DNA: TGTGCCAGCAGCTTGTATTTGGCAGCTACCCTAAACACCATATATTTT
CDR3 protein: CASSLYLAATLNTIYF

clone size: NA
D gene: TRBD2
V gene: TRBV7-9
J gene: TRBJ2-2
CDR3 DNA: TGTGCCAGCAGTTCCGTAACGGGAGGGCCTAACACCGGGGAGCTGTTTTTT
CDR3 protein: CASSSVTGGPNTGELFF

clone size: NA
D gene: NA
V gene: TRBV18
J gene: TRBJ2-3
CDR3 DNA: TGTGCCAGCTCAACCAATATGGTGCGGACAGATACGCAGTATTTT
CDR3 protein: CASSTNMVRTDTQYF

clone size: NA
D gene: TRBD1
V gene: TRBV18
J gene: TRBJ1-2
CDR3 DNA: TGTGCCAGCTCACCACCCGCACAGGGGCATGGCTACACCTTC
CDR3 protein: CASSPPAQGHGYTF

clone size: NA
D gene: NA
V gene: TRBV7-9
J gene: TRBJ2-3
CDR3 DNA: TGTGCCAGCAGACCAAAGGGCGGGACTGTCGACAGGGATACGCAGTATTTT
CDR3 protein: CASRPKGGTVDRDTQYF

clone size: once
D gene: NA
V gene: TRBV28
J gene: TRBJ2-5
CDR3 DNA: TGTGCCAGCTGTGCCGTCGAGGGGATAGAGACCCAGTACTTC
CDR3 protein: CASCAVEGIETQYF

clone size: NA
D gene: TRBD2
V gene: TRBV11-3
J gene: TRBJ2-3
CDR3 DNA: TGTGCCAGCAGCTTAGGTACTAGCGGGAGTAGCGATACGCAGTATTTT
CDR3 protein: CASSLGTSGSSDTQYF

clone size: NA
D gene: NA
V gene: TRBV5-1
J gene: TRBJ1-1
CDR3 DNA: TGCGCCAGCAGCTTCGAGGGGGGCCAGCAGGCTTTCTTT
CDR3 protein: CASSFEGGQQAFF

clone size: NA
D gene: TRBD2
V gene: TRBV6-1
J gene: TRBJ2-3
CDR3 DNA: TGTGCCAGCAGTGGCGGGGGGGCTGGAGATACGCAGTATTTT
CDR3 protein: CASSGGGAGDTQYF

clone size: once
D gene: NA
V gene: TRBV7-8
J gene: TRBJ2-2
CDR3 DNA: TGTGCCGGCAGCTTAGTCCGGGGAGCGAACACCGGGGAGCTGTTTTTT
CDR3 protein: CAGSLVRGANTGELFF

clone size: once
D gene: NA
V gene: TRBV6-1
J gene: TRBJ2-2
CDR3 DNA: TGTGCCAGCAGTGAAGGATTCGCCGGGGAGCTGTTTTTT
CDR3 protein: CASSEGFAGELFF

clone size: NA
D gene: NA
V gene: TRBV7-2
J gene: TRBJ2-3
CDR3 DNA: TGTGCCAGCAGCCATACCACGGGGGGCCCCTCCCTTACGCAGTATTTT
CDR3 protein: CASSHTTGGPSLTQYF

clone size: NA
D gene: TRBD1
V gene: TRBV11-2
J gene: TRBJ2-7
CDR3 DNA: TGTGCCAGCAGCTCGGACAGGGGGAGATTCTACGAGCAGTACTTC
CDR3 protein: CASSSDRGRFYEQYF